The entry below gives a single T cell receptor beta chain sequence along with its context. Germline values: CDR1 LNHDA, CDR2 SQIVND (reference sequence). The CDR3 spans 17 residues. Trimming took 2 bases from V and 0 from J, leaving 11 bases between them. These data originate in a study of blood T cell repertoires in COVID-19. On the study more broadly: Donors in the United States, Italy and Spain gave samples during acute or convalescent COVID-19. Nucleic acid was either cDNA or gDNA, and it came from T cells, B-cell-depleted T cells, or PBMCs.

Study processing details: By means of reference gene primer amplification, nucleated cell counts were estimated. Repertoires were generated with immunoSEQ multiplex PCR, while TCRdb's copy carries only in-frame clones and drops some. V and J calls plus clone size are reproduced from that table; the DNA served to infer D and trimming. The repertoire includes 150,000 to 200,000 clones, approximately 90% of them detected once, and 3.5% to 4.5% sits in the top ten. The TCR sequence derives from a human donor in a cohort sampled during active COVID-19. Sequencing input: peripheral blood. The chain couples TRBV19 to TRBJ2-6; possible D gene TRBD2, 7 bases. In DNA, the CDR3 is TGTGCCAGTAGTATAACGGGGGGCAACTCTGGGGCCAACGTCCTGACTTTC. This gives the protein CASSITGGNSGANVLTF.